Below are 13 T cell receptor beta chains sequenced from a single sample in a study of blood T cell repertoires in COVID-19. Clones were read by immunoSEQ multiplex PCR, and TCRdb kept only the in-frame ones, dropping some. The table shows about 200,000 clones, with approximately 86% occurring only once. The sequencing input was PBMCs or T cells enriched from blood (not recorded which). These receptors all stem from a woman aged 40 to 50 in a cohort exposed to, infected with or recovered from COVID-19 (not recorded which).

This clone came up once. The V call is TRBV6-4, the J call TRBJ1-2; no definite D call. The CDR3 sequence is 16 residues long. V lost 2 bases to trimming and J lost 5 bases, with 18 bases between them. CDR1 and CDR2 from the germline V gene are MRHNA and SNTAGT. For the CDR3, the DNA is TGTGCCAGCAGTGACGGCGGAGAACCATCGGGGTATGGCTACACCTTC. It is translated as CASSDGGEPSGYGYTF.

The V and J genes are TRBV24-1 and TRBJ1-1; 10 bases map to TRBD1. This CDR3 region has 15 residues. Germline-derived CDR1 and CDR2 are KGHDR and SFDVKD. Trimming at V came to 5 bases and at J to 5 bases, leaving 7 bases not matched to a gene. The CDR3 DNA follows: TGTGCCACCAGTGTAAACGGGGACAGGGGAACTGAAGCTTTCTTT. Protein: CATSVNGDRGTEAFF.

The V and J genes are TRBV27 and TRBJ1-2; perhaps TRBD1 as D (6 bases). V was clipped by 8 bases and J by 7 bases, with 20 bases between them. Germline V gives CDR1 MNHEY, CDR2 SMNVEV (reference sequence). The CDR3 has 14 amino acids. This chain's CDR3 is CASGLRGGESGYTF. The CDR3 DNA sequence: TGTGCCAGCGGGCTCCGAGGGGGGGAGAGTGGCTACACCTTC.

CDR3: CASSLPFGQANNEQFF. The CDR3 bases are TGTGCCAGCAGCTTACCGTTTGGACAGGCTAACAATGAGCAGTTCTTC. The rearrangement joins TRBV7-9 to TRBJ2-1; 7 positions match TRBD1. V lost 2 bases to trimming and J lost 5 bases; unmatched junction nucleotides: 9. This CDR3 is built from 16 residues. The germline V gene encodes CDR1 SEHNR and CDR2 FQNEAQ (reference sequence).

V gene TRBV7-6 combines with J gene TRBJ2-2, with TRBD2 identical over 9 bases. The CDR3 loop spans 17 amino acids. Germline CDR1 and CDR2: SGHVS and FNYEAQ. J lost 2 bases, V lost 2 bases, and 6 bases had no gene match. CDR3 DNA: TGTGCCAGCAGCTTAAGGCTAGCGGGGTCCAACACCGGGGAGCTGTTTTTT. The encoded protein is CASSLRLAGSNTGELFF.

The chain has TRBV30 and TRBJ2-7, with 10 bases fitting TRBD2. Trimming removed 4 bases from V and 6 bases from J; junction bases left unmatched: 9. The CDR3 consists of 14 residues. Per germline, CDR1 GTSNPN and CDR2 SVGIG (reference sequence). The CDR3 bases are TGTGCCTGGACTAGCGGGAGATCGGGAGGCGAGCAGTACTTC. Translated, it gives CAWTSGRSGGEQYF.

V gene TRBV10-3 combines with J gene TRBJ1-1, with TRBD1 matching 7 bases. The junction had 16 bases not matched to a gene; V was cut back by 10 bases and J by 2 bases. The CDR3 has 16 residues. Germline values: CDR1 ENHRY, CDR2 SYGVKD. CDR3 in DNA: TGTGCCACCCAGTCCTTTCGCGGGACAGCCAACACTGAAGCTTTCTTT. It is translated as CATQSFRGTANTEAFF.

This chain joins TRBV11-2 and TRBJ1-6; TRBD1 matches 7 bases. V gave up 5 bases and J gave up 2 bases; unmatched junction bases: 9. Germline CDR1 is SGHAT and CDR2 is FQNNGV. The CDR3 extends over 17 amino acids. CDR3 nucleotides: TGTGCCAGCAGCGAACAGGGGCGGGGCCCCTATAATTCACCCCTCCACTTT. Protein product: CASSEQGRGPYNSPLHF.

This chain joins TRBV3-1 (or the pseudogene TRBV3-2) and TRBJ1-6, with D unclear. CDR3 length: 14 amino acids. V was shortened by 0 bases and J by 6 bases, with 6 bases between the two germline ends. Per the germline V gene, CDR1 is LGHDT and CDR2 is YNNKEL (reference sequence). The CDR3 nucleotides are TGTGCCAGCAGCCAAGATTTGGCTAATTCACCCCTCCACTTT. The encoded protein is CASSQDLANSPLHF.

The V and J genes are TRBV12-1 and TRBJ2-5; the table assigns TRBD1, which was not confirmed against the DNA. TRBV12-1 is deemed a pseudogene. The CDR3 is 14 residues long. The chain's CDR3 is CASSRNRLGETQYF. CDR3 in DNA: TGTGCCAGCTCAAGGAACAGGCTGGGGGAGACCCAGTACTTC.

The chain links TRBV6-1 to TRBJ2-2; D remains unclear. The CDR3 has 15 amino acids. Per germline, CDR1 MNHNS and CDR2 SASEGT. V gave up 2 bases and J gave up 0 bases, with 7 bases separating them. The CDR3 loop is CASSERQSNTGELFF. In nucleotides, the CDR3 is TGTGCCAGCAGTGAACGCCAGTCGAACACCGGGGAGCTGTTTTTT.

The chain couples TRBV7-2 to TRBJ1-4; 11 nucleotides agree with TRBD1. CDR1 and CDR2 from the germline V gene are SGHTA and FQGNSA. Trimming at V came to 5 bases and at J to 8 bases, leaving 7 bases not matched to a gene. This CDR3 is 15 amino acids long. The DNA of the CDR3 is TGTGCCAGCAGCCCCTGGACAGGGGGCGAAGAAAAACTGTTTTTT. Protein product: CASSPWTGGEEKLFF.

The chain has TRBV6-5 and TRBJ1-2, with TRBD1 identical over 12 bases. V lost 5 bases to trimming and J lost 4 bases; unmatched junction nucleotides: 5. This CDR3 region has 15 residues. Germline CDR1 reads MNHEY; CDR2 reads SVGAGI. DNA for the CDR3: TGTGCCAGCAGTCCCGGGACAGGGGGCCTCTATGGCTACACCTTC. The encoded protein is CASSPGTGGLYGYTF.